This T cell receptor (beta chain) was captured in a study of beta chain features in type 1 diabetes. As for the study in general: No patient-donor differences in age, gender, total cells or subset yield.

Notes on the study in general: All four CD4+ subsets from Type 1 diabetes patients carried moderately but significantly shorter TCRB CDR3s. Insertions were fewer and deletions more numerous at VDJ junctions in type 1 diabetes patients.

Trimming left V 1 base short and J 6 bases short, with 6 bases between. Germline V CDR1 and CDR2: SGHTA, FQGNSA. The length of the CDR3 is 13 residues. This clone was seen only a few times. Its target is not known. As every portion of the isolated RNA was reverse transcribed, the sequencing read expressed TCRB transcripts. Assay used: immunoSEQ multiplex PCR; TCRdb lists only in-frame clones, some missing. This table holds fewer than 650,000 clones, around 15% found once. This clonotype originated in a man in his late teens or twenties in good health. The chain couples TRBV7-2 to TRBJ2-2; D perhaps matches TRBD2 (5 bases). The sequenced sample was naive CD4+ T cells from blood. CDR3 sequence reads: CASSLEGAGELFF. CDR3 bases: TGTGCCAGCAGCTTAGAGGGAGCCGGGGAGCTGTTTTTT.